This TCR beta chain was documented in a study of Ad26.COV2.S vaccination and SARS-CoV-2 variants. This clone was counted between two and nine times. The repertoire was sequenced with immunoSEQ multiplex PCR; TCRdb's copy has only in-frame clones and lacks some. The repertoire holds 500,000 or so clones, with about 88% as singletons. Treatment in this sample: about 20 received Ad26.COV2.S at low or high dose, single or two shots; several received placebo; per-sample allocation not given. Sample collection was performed on day 63 after the first vaccine or placebo injection. Looked up from germline, CDR1 is MNHEY and CDR2 is SVGAGI. This CDR3 region has 14 residues. Between the trimmed V and J ends, which lost 6 bases and 7 bases, there was a span of 15 bases.

The sequencing here drew on peripheral blood, taken in a trial of Ad26.COV2.S vaccine versus placebo. This TCR derives from a person aged 18-65 years who received the Ad26.COV2.S COVID-19 vaccine or a placebo. This sequence joins TRBV6-5 and TRBJ2-2; D may be TRBD1 (6 bases). The CDR3 loop reads CASRRGLGVGELFF. The CDR3 nucleotides are TGTGCCAGCAGGAGGGGGTTAGGAGTCGGGGAGCTGTTTTTT.